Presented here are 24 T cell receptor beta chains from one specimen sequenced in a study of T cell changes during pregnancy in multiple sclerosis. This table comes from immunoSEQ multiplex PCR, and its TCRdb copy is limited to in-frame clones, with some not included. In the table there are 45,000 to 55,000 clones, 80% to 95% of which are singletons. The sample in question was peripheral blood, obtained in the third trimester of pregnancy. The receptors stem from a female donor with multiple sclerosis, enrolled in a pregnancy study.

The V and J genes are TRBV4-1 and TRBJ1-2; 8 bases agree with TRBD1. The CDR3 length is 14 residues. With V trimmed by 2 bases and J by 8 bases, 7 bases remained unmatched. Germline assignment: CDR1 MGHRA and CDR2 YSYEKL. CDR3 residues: CASSQHTPGGGYTF. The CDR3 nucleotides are TGCGCCAGCAGCCAACACACCCCAGGGGGCGGCTACACCTTC.

The CDR3 reads CASSPGGAVSTDTQYF. CDR3 coding DNA: TGCGCCAGCAGCCCTGGAGGGGCGGTTAGCACAGATACGCAGTATTTT. The chain joins TRBV5-1 to TRBJ2-3, with D possibly being TRBD2 (6 bases). Trimming cost V 4 bases and J 0 bases, with 15 bases left between them. The CDR3 totals 16 residues. Germline assignment: CDR1 SGHRS and CDR2 YFSETQ.

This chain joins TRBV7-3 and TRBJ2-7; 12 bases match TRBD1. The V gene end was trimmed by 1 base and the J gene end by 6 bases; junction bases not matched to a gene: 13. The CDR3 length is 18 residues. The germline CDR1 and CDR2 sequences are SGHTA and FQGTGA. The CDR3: CASSLRGTSGTGGSEQYF. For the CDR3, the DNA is TGTGCCAGCAGCTTAAGGGGCACGTCCGGGACAGGGGGCTCCGAGCAGTACTTC. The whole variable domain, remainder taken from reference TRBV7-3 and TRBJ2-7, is GAGVSQTPSNKVTEKGKYVELRCDPISGHTALYWYRQSLGQGPEFLIYFQGTGAADDSGLPNDRFFAVRPEGSVSTLKIQRTERGDSAVYLCASSLRGTSGTGGSEQYFGPGTRLTVT.

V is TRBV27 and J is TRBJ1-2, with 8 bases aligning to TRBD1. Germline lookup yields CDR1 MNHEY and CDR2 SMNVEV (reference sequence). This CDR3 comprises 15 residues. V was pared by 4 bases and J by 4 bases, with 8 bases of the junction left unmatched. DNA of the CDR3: TGTGCCAGCAGTTCCTCAGGACAGGGAGTCTATGGCTACACCTTC. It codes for CASSSSGQGVYGYTF.

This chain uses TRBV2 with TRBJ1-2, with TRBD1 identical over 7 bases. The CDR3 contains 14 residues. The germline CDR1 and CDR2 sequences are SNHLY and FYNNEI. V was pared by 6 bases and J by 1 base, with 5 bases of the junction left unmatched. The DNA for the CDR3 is TGTGCCAGCAGGAGGGACAGAAGTAACTATGGCTACACCTTC. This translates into CASRRDRSNYGYTF.

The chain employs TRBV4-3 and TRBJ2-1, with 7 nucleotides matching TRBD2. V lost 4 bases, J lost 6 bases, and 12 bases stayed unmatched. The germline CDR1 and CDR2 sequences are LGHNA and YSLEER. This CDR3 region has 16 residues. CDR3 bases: TGCGCCAGCAGCCCGAGGTATAGCGGGTATGGCAATGAGCAGTTCTTC. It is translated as CASSPRYSGYGNEQFF.

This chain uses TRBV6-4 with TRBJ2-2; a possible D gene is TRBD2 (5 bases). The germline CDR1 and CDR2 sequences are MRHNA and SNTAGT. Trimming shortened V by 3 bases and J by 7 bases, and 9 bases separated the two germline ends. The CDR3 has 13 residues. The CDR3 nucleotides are TGTGCCAGCAGTGAAACTAGTTTCGGGGAGCTGTTTTTT. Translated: CASSETSFGELFF.

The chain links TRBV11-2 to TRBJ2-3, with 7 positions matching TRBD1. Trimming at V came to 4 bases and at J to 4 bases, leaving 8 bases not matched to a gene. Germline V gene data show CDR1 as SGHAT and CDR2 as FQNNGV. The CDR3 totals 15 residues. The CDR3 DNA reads TGTGCCAGCAGCTACTACAGGGGTCAAGCAGATACGCAGTATTTT. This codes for CASSYYRGQADTQYF.

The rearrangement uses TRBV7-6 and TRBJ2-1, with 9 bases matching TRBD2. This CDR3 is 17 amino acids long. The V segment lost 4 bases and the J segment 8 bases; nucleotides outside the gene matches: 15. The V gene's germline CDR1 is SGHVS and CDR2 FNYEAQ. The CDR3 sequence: CASSSFLSSGNVDEQFF. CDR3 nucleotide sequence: TGTGCCAGCAGCTCCTTTTTATCTAGCGGGAATGTTGATGAGCAGTTCTTC.

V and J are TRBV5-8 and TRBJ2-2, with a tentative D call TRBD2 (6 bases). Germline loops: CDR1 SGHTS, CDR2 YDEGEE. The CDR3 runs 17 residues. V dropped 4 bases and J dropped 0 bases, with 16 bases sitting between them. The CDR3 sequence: CASSPLSGTSNTGELFF. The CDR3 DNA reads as TGTGCCAGCAGCCCTCTTAGTGGGACTTCGAACACCGGGGAGCTGTTTTTT.

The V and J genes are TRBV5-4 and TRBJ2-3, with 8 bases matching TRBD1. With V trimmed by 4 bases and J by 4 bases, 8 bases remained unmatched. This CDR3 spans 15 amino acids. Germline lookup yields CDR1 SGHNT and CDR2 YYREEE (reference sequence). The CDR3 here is CASSHPGTGPDTQYF. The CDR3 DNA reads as TGTGCCAGCAGCCATCCCGGGACAGGCCCAGATACGCAGTATTTT.

The CDR3 loop reads CASGPDRASGSYEQYF. For the CDR3, the DNA is TGTGCTAGTGGTCCCGATCGCGCTAGCGGGAGCTACGAGCAGTACTTC. This chain joins TRBV12-5 and TRBJ2-7, with TRBD2 identical over 10 bases. V trimming: 5 bases; J trimming: 3 bases; junction bases outside the gene matches: 10. Germline CDR1 LGHNT, CDR2 FRNRAP. This CDR3 contains 16 residues.

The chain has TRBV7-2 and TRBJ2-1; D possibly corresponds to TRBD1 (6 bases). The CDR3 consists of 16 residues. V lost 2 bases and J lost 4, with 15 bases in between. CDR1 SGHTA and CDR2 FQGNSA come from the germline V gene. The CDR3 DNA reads TGTGCCAGCAGCTTAAGGCCCGGGACACTATACAATGAGCAGTTCTTC. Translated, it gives CASSLRPGTLYNEQFF.

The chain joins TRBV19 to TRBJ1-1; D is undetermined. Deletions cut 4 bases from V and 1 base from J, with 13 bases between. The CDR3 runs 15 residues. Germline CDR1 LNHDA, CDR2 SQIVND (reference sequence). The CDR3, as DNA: TGTGCCAGTAGTACGTGGGCAGAAGGGAACACTGAAGCTTTCTTT. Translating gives CASSTWAEGNTEAFF. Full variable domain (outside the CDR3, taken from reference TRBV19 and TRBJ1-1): DGGITQSPKYLFRKEGQNVTLSCEQNLNHDAMYWYRQDPGQGLRLIYYSQIVNDFQKGDIAEGYSVSREKKESFPLTVTSAQKNPTAFYLCASSTWAEGNTEAFFGQGTRLTVV.

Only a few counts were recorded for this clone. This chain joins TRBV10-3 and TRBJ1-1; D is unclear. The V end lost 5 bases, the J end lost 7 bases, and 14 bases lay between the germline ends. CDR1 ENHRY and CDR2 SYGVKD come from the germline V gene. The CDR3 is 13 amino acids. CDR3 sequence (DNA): TGTGCCATCAGTTCTAGAGGTCCTTTTGAAGCTTTCTTT. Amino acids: CAISSRGPFEAFF.

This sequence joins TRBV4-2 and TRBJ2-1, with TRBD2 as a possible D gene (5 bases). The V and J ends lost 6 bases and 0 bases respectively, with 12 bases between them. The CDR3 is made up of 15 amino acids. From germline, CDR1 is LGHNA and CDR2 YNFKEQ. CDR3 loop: CASSRSGNSYNEQFF. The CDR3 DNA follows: TGTGCCAGCAGTCGCAGCGGAAACTCCTACAATGAGCAGTTCTTC.

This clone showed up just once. CDR3 sequence reads: CASSLLWNTEAFF. CDR3 coding DNA: TGTGCCAGCAGCTTATTATGGAACACTGAAGCTTTCTTT. The chain employs TRBV7-3 and TRBJ1-1; D uncertain. Looked up from germline, CDR1 is SGHTA and CDR2 is FQGTGA. The CDR3 contains 13 residues. The V and J ends lost 2 bases and 1 base respectively, with 5 bases between them.

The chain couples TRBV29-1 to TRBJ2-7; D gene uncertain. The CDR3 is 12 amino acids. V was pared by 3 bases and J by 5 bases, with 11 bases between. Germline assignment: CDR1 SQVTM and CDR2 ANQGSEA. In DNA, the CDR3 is TGCAGCGTTGAGGTCAGTTCCAACGAGCAGTACTTC. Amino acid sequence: CSVEVSSNEQYF.

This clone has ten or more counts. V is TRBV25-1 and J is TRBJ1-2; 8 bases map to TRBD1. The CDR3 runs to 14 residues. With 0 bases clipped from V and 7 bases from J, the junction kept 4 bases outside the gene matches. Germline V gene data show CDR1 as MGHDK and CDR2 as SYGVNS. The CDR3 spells CASSEYSGGSGYTF. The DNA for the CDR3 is TGTGCCAGCAGTGAATATTCAGGGGGCAGTGGCTACACCTTC.

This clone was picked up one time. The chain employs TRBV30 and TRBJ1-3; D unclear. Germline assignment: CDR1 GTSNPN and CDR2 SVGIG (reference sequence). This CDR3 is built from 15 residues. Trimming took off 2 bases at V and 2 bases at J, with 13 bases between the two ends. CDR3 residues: CAWSKEQLTGNTIYF. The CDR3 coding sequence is TGTGCCTGGAGTAAAGAACAGTTGACTGGAAACACCATATATTTT.

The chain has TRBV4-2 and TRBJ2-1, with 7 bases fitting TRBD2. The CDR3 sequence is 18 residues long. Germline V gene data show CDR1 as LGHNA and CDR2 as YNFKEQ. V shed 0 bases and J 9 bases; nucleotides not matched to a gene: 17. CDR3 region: CASSQDRLASGFQGEQFF. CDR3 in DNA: TGTGCCAGCAGCCAAGATCGGTTAGCTAGCGGCTTCCAAGGTGAGCAGTTCTTC.

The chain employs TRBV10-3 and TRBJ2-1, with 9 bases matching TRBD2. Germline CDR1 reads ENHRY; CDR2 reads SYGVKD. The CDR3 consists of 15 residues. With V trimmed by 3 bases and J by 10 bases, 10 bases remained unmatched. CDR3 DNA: TGTGCCATCAGTGAACCTAGCGGGACGGATGAAGAGCAGTTCTTC. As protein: CAISEPSGTDEEQFF.

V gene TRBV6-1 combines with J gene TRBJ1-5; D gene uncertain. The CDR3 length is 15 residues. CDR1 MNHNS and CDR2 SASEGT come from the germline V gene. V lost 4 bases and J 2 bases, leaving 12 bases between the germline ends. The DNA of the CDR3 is TGTGCCAGCAGTGTGTTAACCGAGGGCAATCAGCCCCAGCATTTT. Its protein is CASSVLTEGNQPQHF.

This CDR3 reads CASSALLLAGARDTQYF. CDR3 sequence (DNA): TGTGCCAGCTCAGCCTTACTACTAGCGGGAGCGAGAGATACGCAGTATTTT. V and J are TRBV18 and TRBJ2-3; the match to TRBD2 covers 11 bases. The CDR3 has 17 amino acids. The trim removed 5 bases at V and 5 bases at J, leaving 12 bases unmatched. The germline V gene encodes CDR1 KGHSH and CDR2 LQKENI.